This is a list of T cell receptor beta chains from one sample in a study of T cells in Graves' hyperthyroidism and ophthalmopathy. TCRdb re-analysed the multiplex PCR reads in MiXCR, keeping a single row per CDR3 protein. The table lists around 290,000 distinct CDR3 sequences, over 15% of them singletons. The source material was blood. Receptor source: a woman in her sixties or seventies with Graves' ophthalmopathy. CDR3s include the opening cysteine and the closing phenylalanine or tryptophan. The D gene is left open where the match is weak. Where a row states a size, it is once, few, many or the class of an expanded clone; other rows omit it.

CDR3 DNA: TGCGCCAGCAGCCGCGGCCAGGGCTACGAGCAGTACTTC
CDR3 protein: CASSRGQGYEQYF
clone size: few
V gene: TRBV4-1
J gene: TRBJ2-7
D gene: NA

CDR3 DNA: TGTGCCAGCAGCTTAGGGGCAGGGCAGTCCTACGAGCAGTACTTC
CDR3 protein: CASSLGAGQSYEQYF
clone size: many
V gene: TRBV11-2
J gene: TRBJ2-7
D gene: NA

CDR3 DNA: TGTGCCAGCAGCTTAGAGGTGCTCCAGACCCAGTACTTC
CDR3 protein: CASSLEVLQTQYF
clone size: NA
V gene: TRBV7-7
J gene: TRBJ2-5
D gene: NA

CDR3 DNA: TGTGCCAGCAGCCAAGGGTTGGGCGGGGAGCTGTTTTTT
CDR3 protein: CASSQGLGGELFF
clone size: many
V gene: TRBV3-1
J gene: TRBJ2-2
D gene: NA

CDR3 DNA: TGTGCCAGCAGCCCATGGACAGGGGTGAACACTGAAGCTTTCTTT
CDR3 protein: CASSPWTGVNTEAFF
clone size: many
V gene: TRBV3-1
J gene: TRBJ1-1
D gene: TRBD1

CDR3 DNA: TGCAGTGTCAGGGACAGGGGGCGCTTGTCTGAAGCTTTCTTT
CDR3 protein: CSVRDRGRLSEAFF
clone size: NA
V gene: TRBV20-1
J gene: TRBJ1-1
D gene: TRBD1

CDR3 DNA: TGTGCCAGCAGTTCTTTTGTGACAGGGAGGTATAGCAATCAGCCCCAGCATTTT
CDR3 protein: CASSSFVTGRYSNQPQHF
clone size: many
V gene: TRBV6-1
J gene: TRBJ1-5
D gene: TRBD1

CDR3 DNA: TGTGCCAGCAGCTCAAGACAGGGGGCGCGGGGCAATCAGCCCCAGCATTTT
CDR3 protein: CASSSRQGARGNQPQHF
clone size: few
V gene: TRBV7-8
J gene: TRBJ1-5
D gene: TRBD1

CDR3 DNA: TGTGCCAGCAGCCTCCAGCGGGGGGTACAAGAGACCCAGTACTTC
CDR3 protein: CASSLQRGVQETQYF
clone size: many
V gene: TRBV7-2
J gene: TRBJ2-5
D gene: TRBD2

CDR3 DNA: TGTGCCAGCAGCTTAACCCCCGGGGGGTGGCACAGGGGCTATGGCTACACCTTC
CDR3 protein: CASSLTPGGWHRGYGYTF
clone size: many
V gene: TRBV7-9
J gene: TRBJ1-2
D gene: TRBD1

CDR3 DNA: TGTGCCAGCAGCTTTGGGACAGGTAACTTCCAAGAGACCCAGTACTTC
CDR3 protein: CASSFGTGNFQETQYF
clone size: few
V gene: TRBV5-5
J gene: TRBJ2-5
D gene: TRBD1

CDR3 DNA: TGTGCCACCAGTGACCTTAAAACGGCTAACTATGGCTACACCTTC
CDR3 protein: CATSDLKTANYGYTF
clone size: many
V gene: TRBV24-1
J gene: TRBJ1-2
D gene: NA

CDR3 DNA: TGCAGTGCTAGAGATCTACGCGGGCCGTACGAGCAGTACTTC
CDR3 protein: CSARDLRGPYEQYF
clone size: many
V gene: TRBV20-1
J gene: TRBJ2-7
D gene: NA

CDR3 DNA: TGCGCCAGCAGCTTTGGACTAGCGGGGAGGAACATCTACAATGAGCAGTTCTTC
CDR3 protein: CASSFGLAGRNIYNEQFF
clone size: NA
V gene: TRBV5-1
J gene: TRBJ2-1
D gene: TRBD2

CDR3 DNA: TGCAGTGCTAGAGATGAGTCGGGGGCCGCTAAAGAGACCCAGTACTTC
CDR3 protein: CSARDESGAAKETQYF
clone size: few
V gene: TRBV20-1
J gene: TRBJ2-5
D gene: NA

CDR3 DNA: TGTGCCAGCAGCTTACGGCTAGCGGGAGTCTACGAGCAGTACTTC
CDR3 protein: CASSLRLAGVYEQYF
clone size: many
V gene: TRBV7-8
J gene: TRBJ2-7
D gene: TRBD2

CDR3 DNA: TGTGCCAGCAGCCAAGTTCCGGAGGGGGACACTGAAGCTTTCTTT
CDR3 protein: CASSQVPEGDTEAFF
clone size: many
V gene: TRBV4-2
J gene: TRBJ1-1
D gene: NA

CDR3 DNA: TGTGCCAGCAGCTTAGTTTTAAGGTCACCCCTCCACTTT
CDR3 protein: CASSLVLRSPLHF
clone size: many
V gene: TRBV7-2
J gene: TRBJ1-6
D gene: NA

CDR3 DNA: TGCAGTGCTAGAGAGTATGGAGGGCGGGACACTGAAGCTTTCTTT
CDR3 protein: CSAREYGGRDTEAFF
clone size: many
V gene: TRBV20-1
J gene: TRBJ1-1
D gene: NA

CDR3 DNA: TGTGCCAGCAGTGGAGGGGGAACTAATGAAAAACTGTTTTTT
CDR3 protein: CASSGGGTNEKLFF
clone size: NA
V gene: TRBV6-1
J gene: TRBJ1-4
D gene: NA

CDR3 DNA: TGCGCCAGCAGCCCCGGACTAGCGGGACCCTACGAGCAGTACTTC
CDR3 protein: CASSPGLAGPYEQYF
clone size: NA
V gene: TRBV5-1
J gene: TRBJ2-7
D gene: TRBD2

CDR3 DNA: TGTGCCAGCTCACCCCCGGGACGACTCACGAACACCGGGGAGCTGTTTTTT
CDR3 protein: CASSPPGRLTNTGELFF
clone size: few
V gene: TRBV18
J gene: TRBJ2-2
D gene: NA

CDR3 DNA: TGTGCCAGCAGCGTATTAGACAGGGGAAATGAAAAACTGTTTTTT
CDR3 protein: CASSVLDRGNEKLFF
clone size: NA
V gene: TRBV9
J gene: TRBJ1-4
D gene: TRBD1

CDR3 DNA: TGTGCCAGCACCAAGTCCCGGGGGCTGTACAATGAGCAGTTCTTC
CDR3 protein: CASTKSRGLYNEQFF
clone size: NA
V gene: TRBV3-1
J gene: TRBJ2-1
D gene: NA

CDR3 DNA: TGTGCCACCAGCAGAGTTAGCGGGAGCGATTCGCAGTACTTC
CDR3 protein: CATSRVSGSDSQYF
clone size: NA
V gene: TRBV15
J gene: TRBJ2-7
D gene: TRBD2